The T cell receptor beta chain under discussion was sequenced for a study of blood T cell repertoires in COVID-19. Study-wide background: COVID-19 samples from acute and convalescent phases originated in the United States, Italy and Spain. T cells, B-cell-depleted T cells, or PBMCs provided the cDNA or gDNA that served as material.

Study processing details: It was from reference gene primer amplification that nucleated cell counts were estimated. Assay: immunoSEQ multiplex PCR; the TCRdb copy retains only in-frame clones and omits some. The D gene and trimming were derived from the DNA, and the V and J assignments and clone size from that table. The sample has over 120,000 clones; 75% to 90% are singletons. The CDR3 length is 18 residues. The V and J ends lost 2 bases and 3 bases, in that order; junction bases with no gene match: 12. From germline, CDR1 is SGHTA and CDR2 FQGTGA. This TCR derives from a human donor in a cohort sampled during active COVID-19. Sample: peripheral blood. The V gene is TRBV7-3, the J gene TRBJ2-3, with 9 bases fitting TRBD2. CDR3 sequence reads: CASSLPEGGLAGTDTQYF. CDR3 sequence (DNA): TGTGCCAGCAGCTTACCCGAGGGGGGTCTAGCGGGAACAGATACGCAGTATTTT.